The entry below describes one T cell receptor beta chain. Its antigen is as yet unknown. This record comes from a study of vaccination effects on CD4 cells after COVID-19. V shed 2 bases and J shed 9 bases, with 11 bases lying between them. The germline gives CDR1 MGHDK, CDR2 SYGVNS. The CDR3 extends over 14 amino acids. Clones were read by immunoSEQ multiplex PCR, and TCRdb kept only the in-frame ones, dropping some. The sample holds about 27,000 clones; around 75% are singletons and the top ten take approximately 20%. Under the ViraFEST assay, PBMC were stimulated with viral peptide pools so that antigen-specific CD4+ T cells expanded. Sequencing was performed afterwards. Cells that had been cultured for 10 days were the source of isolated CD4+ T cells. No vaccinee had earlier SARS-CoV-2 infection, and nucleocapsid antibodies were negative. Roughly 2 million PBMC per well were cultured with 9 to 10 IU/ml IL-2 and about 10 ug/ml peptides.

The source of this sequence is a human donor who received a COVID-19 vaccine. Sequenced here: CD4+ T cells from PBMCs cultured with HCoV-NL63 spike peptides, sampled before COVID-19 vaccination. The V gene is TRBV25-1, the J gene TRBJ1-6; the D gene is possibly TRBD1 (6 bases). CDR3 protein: CASSEAGQSSPLHF. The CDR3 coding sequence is TGTGCCAGCAGTGAAGCCGGACAGAGTTCACCCCTCCACTTT.